This T cell receptor (beta chain) originates from a study of OX40 agonist ivuxolimab in advanced cancers. Study as a whole: Patients treated during dose escalation were battling hepatocellular carcinoma, melanoma, renal cell or head and neck cancer. Partial responses were recorded for three patients, including one with hepatocellular carcinoma and two with cutaneous melanoma. Regarding the study as a whole: Which antigen the expanded peripheral T cells recognized is unknown.

Trimming cost V 4 bases and J 0 bases, with 8 bases left between them. CDR1 is SSHAT, CDR2 FNYEAQ, per germline (reference sequence). There are 14 residues in the CDR3. Comment on this clone: Its antigen is undetermined.

Measured with immunoSEQ multiplex PCR; TCRdb has only the in-frame clones, and not every one. This table has approximately 91,000 clones, approximately 88% appearing once. Blood was sampled at baseline, cycle 4 day 1, and cycle 7 day 1. The source is an adult with an advanced solid tumor such as melanoma, head and neck, liver or kidney cancer. The source was CD4+ or CD8+ T cells sorted from blood, collected in a trial of the OX40 agonist ivuxolimab. The rearrangement joins TRBV7-7 to TRBJ2-3, with D possibly TRBD1 on 5 matching bases. Here the CDR3 reads CASSSGISTDTQYF. The CDR3 bases are TGTGCCAGCAGCTCAGGGATTAGCACAGATACGCAGTATTTT.